This record concerns one T cell receptor beta chain sequence. In this sample, this clonotype turned up many times. Its antigen is currently not known. Base qualities are missing; no much larger clone stands one base away. The TCR beta CDR3 regions were amplified from the RNA transcripts. The TCR CDR3 was subjected to a first round of RT-PCR using the HTBI primer set and the Qiagen OneStep RT-PCR kit. Libraries were constructed in a second round of multiplex PCR, after which size selection and purification were carried out. Libraries were sequenced paired-end with 100 bp reads on an Illumina HiSeq2000. In the paper's pipeline: SOAPnuke was used to process the raw data, removing reads that contained adapters or uncalled bases, had a mean Phred below 15, or lacked an exact match to the constant primer or identifier. COPE v1.2.5 was used to merge high-quality paired reads, and clonotypes were defined as unique nucleotide sequences. Clonotypes were aligned to IMGT TRBV, TRBD and TRBJ reference segments using MiTCR v1.1. The analysis included only V-J combinations with a frequency above 0.0001, which together covered roughly 99% of the repertoires. A TCS score was defined as the ratio between F50 (clonal expansion) and ExV (chaos), using BLOSUM62-based TCRdist between CDR3 peptides within each V-J. Welch's t-statistics and random forest reduced roughly 530 V-J features to fewer than 15, which were used in a naive Bayes classifier (R e1071). TCRdb cleaned the public reads at Q25 with fastp, built clones with MiXCR and kept in-frame beta chains. Each record represents a unique CDR3 protein, reported with the most common genes and DNA among its rows. The V and J calls, along with clone size, are taken from TCRdb and not from the paper's own processing. This sample lists about 160,000 distinct CDR3 sequences; around 8.9% were detected once. Less than 25% of the sample is held by the ten biggest clonotypes.

The entry originates in a study of T cells in Graves' hyperthyroidism and ophthalmopathy (dated by TCRdb to between 2017 and 2020). For the study in its entirety: Peripheral blood was collected at initial diagnosis, before any treatment. An independent validation cohort of about 19 hyperthyroidism patients and 17 patients who later progressed to ophthalmopathy tested prospective prediction of ophthalmopathy. The approximately 97 discovery patients were randomly divided into training and test sets at a 7:3 ratio. After blood sampling, hyperthyroidism patients were treated with methimazole at a starting dose of 30 mg daily, and ophthalmopathy patients were treated with high-dose intravenous methylprednisolone. In addition, the study compared T-cell repertoires in thyroid tissue and in blood from roughly 6 Graves' hyperthyroidism patients. According to the paper, TCR Vbeta CDR3 sequencing was carried out on approximately 140 peripheral blood samples, which came from more than 40 ophthalmopathy, 75 or so hyperthyroidism and roughly 17 progressor patients. TCR V-J signatures able to tell the groups apart were searched for in a discovery cohort of about a hundred patients, of whom around 42 had Graves' ophthalmopathy and 55 to 60 had stable Graves' hyperthyroidism. Results and caveats for the whole study, not just this receptor: A 13 V-J signature model separated ophthalmopathy from stable hyperthyroidism, with around 91% sensitivity and roughly 81% specificity in cross-validation and 80%/75% in testing. Most expanded thyroid clonotypes (frequency above 0.001) were also found in blood, which suggests that blood repertoires may mirror thyroid immune responses. During validation, the model predicted progression to ophthalmopathy a median of about 5.9 months ahead of onset, with just under 71% sensitivity and less than 85% specificity. No statistical method was used to set the sample size in advance, and investigators knew the group allocation.

Hyperthyroidism patients were newly diagnosed, with disease duration under 2 months, and aged 18 to 65 years. Exclusion was applied to patients with uncontrolled infections, other autoimmune diseases, pregnancy or lactation. Diagnoses relied on clinical symptoms, serum thyroxine and TRAb, thyroid ultrasound and orbital computed tomography. Blood from progressor patients was drawn when they were first diagnosed with hyperthyroidism, before any ophthalmopathy symptoms appeared. PBMCs were separated from under 11 ml of fresh peripheral blood using Ficoll-Paque density gradient centrifugation. Progressor patients were defined as those initially diagnosed with Graves' hyperthyroidism in whom ophthalmopathy developed during follow-up. Total RNA was extracted with Trizol reagent, and quality was checked on an Agilent 2100 Bioanalyzer. There are 14 amino acids in the CDR3, from cysteine to phenylalanine inclusive. Only the CDR3 part of the read is kept: 42 bases, read in frame from the first base. As encoded in the germline V gene, CDR1 is SGHDT while CDR2 is YYEEEE. Unmatched junction bases come to 2, with V trimmed by 3 bases and J by 2 bases.

The chain is made from TRBV5-6 and TRBJ2-7, and 10 junction bases match TRBD1. The sequenced sample was blood. The sequence derives from a woman aged 18-29 years with Graves' hyperthyroidism that later progressed to Graves' ophthalmopathy. DNA sequence: TGTGCCAGCAGCTGGGGACAGGGGACCTACGAGCAGTACTTC. This sequence encodes CASSWGQGTYEQYF.